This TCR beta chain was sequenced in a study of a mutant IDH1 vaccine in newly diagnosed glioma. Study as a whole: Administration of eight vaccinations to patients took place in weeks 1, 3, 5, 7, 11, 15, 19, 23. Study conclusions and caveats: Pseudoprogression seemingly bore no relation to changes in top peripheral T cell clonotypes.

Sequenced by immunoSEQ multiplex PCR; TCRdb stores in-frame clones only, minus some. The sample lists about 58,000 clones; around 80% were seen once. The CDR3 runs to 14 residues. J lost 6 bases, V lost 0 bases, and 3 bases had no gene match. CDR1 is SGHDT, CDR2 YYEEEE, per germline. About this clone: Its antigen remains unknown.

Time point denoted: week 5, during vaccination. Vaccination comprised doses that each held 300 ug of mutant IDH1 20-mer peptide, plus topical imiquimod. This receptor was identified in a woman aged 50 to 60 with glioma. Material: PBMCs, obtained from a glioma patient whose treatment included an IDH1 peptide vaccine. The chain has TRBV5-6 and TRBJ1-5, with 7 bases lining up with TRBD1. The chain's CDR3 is CASSLGGGIQPQHF. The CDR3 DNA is TGTGCCAGCAGCTTGGGAGGGGGCATTCAGCCCCAGCATTTT.